This T cell receptor beta chain was captured by sequencing in a study of CD8+ T cells in alopecia areata. This CDR3 has 13 amino acids. Trimming left V 3 bases short and J 6 bases short, with 12 bases between. Germline-derived CDR1 and CDR2 are GTSNPN and SVGIG (reference sequence). Once RNA had been extracted, it was reverse transcribed into cDNA to act as the sequencing template. The assay was immunoSEQ multiplex PCR, and TCRdb's table has in-frame clones only and misses some. The top ten clones hold about 0.65% of a sample with about 190,000 clones, around 56% of them seen once. Concerning this clone: Antigen unknown.

Treatment here: oral pan-JAK inhibitor, 5-10 mg twice daily. The study's findings and limits: Clonality exceeded that of normal scalp in lesional scalp, most notably in alopecia totalis/universalis.

The TCR sequence derives from a human donor with alopecia areata. This chain links TRBV30 with TRBJ1-5; perhaps TRBD1 as D (5 bases). Specimen: CD4+ T cells sorted from blood, collected at week 4, from a patient treated with tofacitinib. The DNA of the CDR3 is TGTGCCTGGAGGAGGGGCGAAGGTCAGCCCCAGCATTTT. Translating gives CAWRRGEGQPQHF.